This paragraph covers one TCR beta chain sequence. The antigen remains unidentified. This record comes from a study of T cell responses to AZD1222 COVID-19 vaccine. Whole-study findings and limits: Repertoires in all cases were sampled only once the peak T cell response had passed. Within unmutated variant regions lay the reported targets of nearly half of spike-specific TCRs. The donor cohort was predominantly white British with a female majority, and clonal diversity may have been underestimated.

The method was immunoSEQ multiplex PCR; TCRdb's version includes in-frame clones alone and lacks a portion of them. The profile shows about 140,000 clones, nearly 95% of them singletons. Trimming pared 1 base from V and 8 bases from J, leaving 12 bases between. The CDR3 runs to 14 residues. CDR1 and CDR2 (germline): LGHNA, YNFKEQ. Pooling covered second doses at about 4 or about 12 weeks. This clonotype originated in an adult who received the AZD1222 COVID-19 vaccine. The sample was peripheral blood, taken 28 days after the second AZD1222 dose. The V call is TRBV4-2, the J call TRBJ2-4, with D perhaps TRBD2 (7 bases). The CDR3: CASSQVGGVDIQYF. CDR3 DNA sequence: TGTGCCAGCAGCCAAGTAGGGGGGGTGGACATTCAGTACTTC.